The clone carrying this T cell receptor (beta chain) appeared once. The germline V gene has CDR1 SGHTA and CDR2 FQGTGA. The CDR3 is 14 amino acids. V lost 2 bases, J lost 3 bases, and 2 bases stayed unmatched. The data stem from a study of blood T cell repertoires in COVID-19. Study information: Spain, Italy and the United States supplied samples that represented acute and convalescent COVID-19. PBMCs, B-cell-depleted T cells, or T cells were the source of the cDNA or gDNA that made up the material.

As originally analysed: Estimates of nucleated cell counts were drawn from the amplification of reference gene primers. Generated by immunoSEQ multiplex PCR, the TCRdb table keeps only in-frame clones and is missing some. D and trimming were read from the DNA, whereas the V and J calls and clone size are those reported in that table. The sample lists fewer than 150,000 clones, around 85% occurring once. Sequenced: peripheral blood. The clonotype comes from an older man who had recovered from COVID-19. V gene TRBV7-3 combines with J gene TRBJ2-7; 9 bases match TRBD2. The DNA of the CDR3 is TGTGCCAGCAGCTTAGTAGCGGGAGTCTACGAGCAGTACTTC. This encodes CASSLVAGVYEQYF. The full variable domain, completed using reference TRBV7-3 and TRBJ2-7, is GAGVSQTPSNKVTEKGKYVELRCDPISGHTALYWYRQSLGQGPEFLIYFQGTGAADDSGLPNDRFFAVRPEGSVSTLKIQRTERGDSAVYLCASSLVAGVYEQYFGPGTRLTVT.